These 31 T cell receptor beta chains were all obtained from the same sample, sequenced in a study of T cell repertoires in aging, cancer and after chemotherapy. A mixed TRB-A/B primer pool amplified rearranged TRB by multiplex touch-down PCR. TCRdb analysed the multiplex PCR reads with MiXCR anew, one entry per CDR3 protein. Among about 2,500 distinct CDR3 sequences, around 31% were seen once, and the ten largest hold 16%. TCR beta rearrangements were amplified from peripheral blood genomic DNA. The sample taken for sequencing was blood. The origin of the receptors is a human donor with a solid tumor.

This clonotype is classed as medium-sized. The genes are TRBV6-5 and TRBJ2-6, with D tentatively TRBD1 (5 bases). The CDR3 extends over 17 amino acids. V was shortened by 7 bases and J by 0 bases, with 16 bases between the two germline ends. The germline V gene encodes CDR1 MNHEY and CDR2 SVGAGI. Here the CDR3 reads CASTPAPQVSGANVLTF. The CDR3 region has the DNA TGTGCCAGCACTCCCGCACCACAGGTCTCTGGGGCCAACGTCCTGACTTTC.

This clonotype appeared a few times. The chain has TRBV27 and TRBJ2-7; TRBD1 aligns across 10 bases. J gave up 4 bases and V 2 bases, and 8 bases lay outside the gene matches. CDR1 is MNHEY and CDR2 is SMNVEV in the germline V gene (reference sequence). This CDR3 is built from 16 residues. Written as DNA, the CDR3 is TGTGCCAGCAGTTTAGGACAGGGGGAACTCAGGTACGAGCAGTACTTC. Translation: CASSLGQGELRYEQYF.

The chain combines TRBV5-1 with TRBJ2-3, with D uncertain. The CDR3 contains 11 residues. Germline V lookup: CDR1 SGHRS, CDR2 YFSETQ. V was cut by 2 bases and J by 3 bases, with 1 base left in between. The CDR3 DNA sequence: TGCGCCAGCAGCTTTACAGATACGCAGTATTTT. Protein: CASSFTDTQYF.

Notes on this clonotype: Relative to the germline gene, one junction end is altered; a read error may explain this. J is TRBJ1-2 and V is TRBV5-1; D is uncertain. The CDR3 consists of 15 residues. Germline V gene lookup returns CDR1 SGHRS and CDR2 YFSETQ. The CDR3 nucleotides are TGCGCCAGCAGATTGGACGGACGAGCTAACTATGGCTACACCTTC. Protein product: CASRLDGRANYGYTF.

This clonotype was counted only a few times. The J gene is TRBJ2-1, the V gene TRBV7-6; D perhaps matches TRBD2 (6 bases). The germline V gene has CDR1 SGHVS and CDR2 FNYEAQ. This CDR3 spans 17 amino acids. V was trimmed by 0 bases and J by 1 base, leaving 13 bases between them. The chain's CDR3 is CASSLAYGGNSYNEQFF. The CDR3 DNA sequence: TGTGCCAGCAGCTTAGCGTATGGGGGGAATTCCTACAATGAGCAGTTCTTC.

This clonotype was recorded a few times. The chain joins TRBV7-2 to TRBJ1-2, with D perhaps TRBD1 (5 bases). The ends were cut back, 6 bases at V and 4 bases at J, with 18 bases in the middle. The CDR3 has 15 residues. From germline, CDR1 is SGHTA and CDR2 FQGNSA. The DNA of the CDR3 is TGTGCCAGCAGTTGGACTCTGACAGACCCCTATGGCTACACCTTC. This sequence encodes CASSWTLTDPYGYTF. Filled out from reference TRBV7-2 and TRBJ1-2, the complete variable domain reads GAGVSQSPSNKVTEKGKDVELRCDPISGHTALYWYRQSLGQGLEFLIYFQGNSAPDKSGLPSDRFSAERTGGSVSTLTIQRTQQEDSAVYLCASSWTLTDPYGYTFGSGTRLTVV.

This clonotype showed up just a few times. The CDR3 here is CASSPPGLAGGRKTQYF. In DNA, the CDR3 is TGTGCCAGCAGCCCCCCGGGACTAGCGGGGGGGCGGAAGACCCAGTACTTC. The V call is TRBV7-2, the J call TRBJ2-5, with 16 nucleotides matching TRBD2. The V gene end was trimmed by 5 bases and the J gene end by 6 bases; junction bases not matched to a gene: 9. Germline V gene data show CDR1 as SGHTA and CDR2 as FQGNSA. This CDR3 region has 17 residues.

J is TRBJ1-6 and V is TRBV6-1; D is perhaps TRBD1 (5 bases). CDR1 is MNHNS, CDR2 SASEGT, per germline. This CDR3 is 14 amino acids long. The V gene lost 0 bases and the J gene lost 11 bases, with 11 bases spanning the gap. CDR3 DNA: TGTGCCAGCAGTGAAGCGACTGGGGGAACACCCCTCCACTTT. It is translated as CASSEATGGTPLHF.

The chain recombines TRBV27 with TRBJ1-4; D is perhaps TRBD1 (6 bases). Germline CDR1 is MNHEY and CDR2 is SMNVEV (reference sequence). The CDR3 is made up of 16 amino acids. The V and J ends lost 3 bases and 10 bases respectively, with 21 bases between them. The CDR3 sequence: CASSFGAGNRDGKLFF. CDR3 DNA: TGTGCCAGCAGTTTCGGAGCGGGGAACAGGGATGGAAAACTGTTTTTT.

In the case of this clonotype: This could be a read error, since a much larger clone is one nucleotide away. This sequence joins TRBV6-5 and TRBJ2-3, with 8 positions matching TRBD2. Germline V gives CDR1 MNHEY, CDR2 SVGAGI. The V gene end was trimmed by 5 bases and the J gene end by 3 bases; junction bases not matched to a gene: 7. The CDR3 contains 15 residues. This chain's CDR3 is CASSVAIAGTDTQYF. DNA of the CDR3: TGTGCCAGCAGTGTAGCCATAGCGGGGACAGATACGCAGTATTTT.

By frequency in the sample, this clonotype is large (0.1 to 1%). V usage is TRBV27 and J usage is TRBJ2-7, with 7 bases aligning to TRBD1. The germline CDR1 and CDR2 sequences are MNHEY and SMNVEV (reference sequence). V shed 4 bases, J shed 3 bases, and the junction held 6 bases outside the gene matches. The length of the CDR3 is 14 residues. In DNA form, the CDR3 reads TGTGCCAGCAGTTCCTTGCCAGGGGGCTACGAGCAGTACTTC. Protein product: CASSSLPGGYEQYF.

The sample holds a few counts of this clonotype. The CDR3 DNA reads TGTGCCAGCAGCTTAGAGCGGTACAGAGTAAGCTCCTACGAGCAGTACTTC. It codes for CASSLERYRVSSYEQYF. The V and J genes are TRBV7-2 and TRBJ2-7; D perhaps matches TRBD2 (5 bases). There are 17 residues in the CDR3. The V gene's germline CDR1 is SGHTA and CDR2 FQGNSA. V was clipped by 1 base and J by 0 bases, with 16 bases between them.

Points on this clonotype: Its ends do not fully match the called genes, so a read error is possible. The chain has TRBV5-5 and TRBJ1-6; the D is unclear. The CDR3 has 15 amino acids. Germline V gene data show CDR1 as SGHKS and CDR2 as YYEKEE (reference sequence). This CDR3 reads CASSFGSRVDSPLHF. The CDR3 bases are TGCGCCAGCAGCTTTGGCAGTCGGGTGGATTCACCCCTCCACTTT.

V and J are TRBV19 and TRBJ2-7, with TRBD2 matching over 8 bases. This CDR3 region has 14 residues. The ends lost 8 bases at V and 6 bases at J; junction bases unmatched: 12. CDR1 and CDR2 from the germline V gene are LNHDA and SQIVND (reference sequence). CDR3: CASGTRGGLAEQYF. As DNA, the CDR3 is TGTGCCAGTGGGACACGGGGGGGGCTGGCCGAGCAGTACTTC.

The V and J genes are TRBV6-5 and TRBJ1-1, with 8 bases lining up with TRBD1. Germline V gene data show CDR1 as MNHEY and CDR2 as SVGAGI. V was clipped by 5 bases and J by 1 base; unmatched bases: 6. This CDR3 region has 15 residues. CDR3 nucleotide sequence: TGTGCCAGCAGTGAGAGGGGGACAGGGAACACTGAAGCTTTCTTT. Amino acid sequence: CASSERGTGNTEAFF.

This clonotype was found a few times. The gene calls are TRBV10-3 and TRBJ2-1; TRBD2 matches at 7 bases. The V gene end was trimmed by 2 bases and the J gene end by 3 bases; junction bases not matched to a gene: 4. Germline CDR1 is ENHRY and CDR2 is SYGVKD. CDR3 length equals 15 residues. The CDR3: CAISERAGNYNEQFF. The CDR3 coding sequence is TGTGCCATCAGTGAGCGAGCGGGGAACTACAATGAGCAGTTCTTC.

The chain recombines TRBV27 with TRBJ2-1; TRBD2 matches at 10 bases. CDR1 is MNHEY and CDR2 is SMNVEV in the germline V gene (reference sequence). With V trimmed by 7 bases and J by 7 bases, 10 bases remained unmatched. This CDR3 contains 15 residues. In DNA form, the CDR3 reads TGTGCCAGCATCCCCCTAGCGGGGGTGGGGAATGAGCAGTTCTTC. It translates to CASIPLAGVGNEQFF.

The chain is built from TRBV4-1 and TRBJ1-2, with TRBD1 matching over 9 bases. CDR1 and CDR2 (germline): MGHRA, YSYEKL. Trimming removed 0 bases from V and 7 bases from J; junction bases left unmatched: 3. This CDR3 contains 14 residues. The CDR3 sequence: CASSQEGTGLGYTF. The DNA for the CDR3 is TGCGCCAGCAGCCAAGAGGGGACAGGGCTTGGCTACACCTTC.

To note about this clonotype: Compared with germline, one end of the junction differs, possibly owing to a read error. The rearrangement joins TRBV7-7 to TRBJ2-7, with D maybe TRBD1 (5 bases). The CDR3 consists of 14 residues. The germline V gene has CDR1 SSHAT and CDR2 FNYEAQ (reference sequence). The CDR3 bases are TGTGCTAGCAGCACAGGTGTGGCCCAAGGCGAGCAGTACTTC. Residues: CASSTGVAQGEQYF.

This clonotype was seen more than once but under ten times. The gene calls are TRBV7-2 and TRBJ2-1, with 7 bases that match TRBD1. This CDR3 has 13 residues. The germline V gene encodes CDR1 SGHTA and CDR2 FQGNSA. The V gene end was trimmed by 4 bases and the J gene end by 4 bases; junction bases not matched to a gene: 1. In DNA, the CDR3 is TGTGCCAGCAGCTGGACAGGATACAATGAGCAGTTCTTC. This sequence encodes CASSWTGYNEQFF.

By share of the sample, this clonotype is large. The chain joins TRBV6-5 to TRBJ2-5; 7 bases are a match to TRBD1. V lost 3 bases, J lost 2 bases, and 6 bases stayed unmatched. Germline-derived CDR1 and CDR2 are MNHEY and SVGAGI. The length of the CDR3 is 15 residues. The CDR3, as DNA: TGTGCCAGCAGTTATTCCGGGACAGCACAAGAGACCCAGTACTTC. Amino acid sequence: CASSYSGTAQETQYF.

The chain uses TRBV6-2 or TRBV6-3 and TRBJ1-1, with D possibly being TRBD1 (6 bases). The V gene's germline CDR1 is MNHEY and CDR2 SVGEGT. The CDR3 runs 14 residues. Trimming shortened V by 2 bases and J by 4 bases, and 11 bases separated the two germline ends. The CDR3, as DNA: TGTGCCAGCAGTTACAGCACAGGGTCCACTGAAGCTTTCTTT. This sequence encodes CASSYSTGSTEAFF.

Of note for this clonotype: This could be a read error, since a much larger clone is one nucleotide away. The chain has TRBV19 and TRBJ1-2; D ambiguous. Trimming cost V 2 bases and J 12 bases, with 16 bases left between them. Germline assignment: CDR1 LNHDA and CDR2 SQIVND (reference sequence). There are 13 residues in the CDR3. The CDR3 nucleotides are TGTGCCAGTAGTATAAGAGCACAAAGTTTCCACACCTTC. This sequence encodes CASSIRAQSFHTF.

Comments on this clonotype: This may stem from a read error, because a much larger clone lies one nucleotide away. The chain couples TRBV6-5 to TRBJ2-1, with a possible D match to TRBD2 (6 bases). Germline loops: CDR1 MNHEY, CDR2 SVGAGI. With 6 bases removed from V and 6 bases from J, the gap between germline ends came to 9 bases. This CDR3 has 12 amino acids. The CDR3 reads CASSYGGNEQFF. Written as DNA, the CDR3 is TGTGCCAGCAGCTACGGGGGCAATGAGCAGTTCTTC.

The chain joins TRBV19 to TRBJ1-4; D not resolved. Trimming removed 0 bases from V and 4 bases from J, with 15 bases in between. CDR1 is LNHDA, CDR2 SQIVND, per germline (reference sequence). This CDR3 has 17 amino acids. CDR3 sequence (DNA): TGTGCCAGTAGTATAGATAAGGGAGGTCGGAGTAATGAAAAACTGTTTTTT. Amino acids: CASSIDKGGRSNEKLFF.

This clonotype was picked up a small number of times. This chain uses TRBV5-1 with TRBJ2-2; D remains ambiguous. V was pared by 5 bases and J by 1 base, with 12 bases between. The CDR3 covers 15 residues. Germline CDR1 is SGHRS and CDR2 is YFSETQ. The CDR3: CASRNAELNTGELFF. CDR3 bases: TGCGCCAGCAGGAATGCGGAGCTGAACACCGGGGAGCTGTTTTTT. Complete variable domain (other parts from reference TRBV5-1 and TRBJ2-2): KAGVTQTPRYLIKTRGQQVTLSCSPISGHRSVSWYQQTPGQGLQFLFEYFSETQRNKGNFPGRFSGRQFSNSRSEMNVSTLELGDSALYLCASRNAELNTGELFFGEGSRLTVL.

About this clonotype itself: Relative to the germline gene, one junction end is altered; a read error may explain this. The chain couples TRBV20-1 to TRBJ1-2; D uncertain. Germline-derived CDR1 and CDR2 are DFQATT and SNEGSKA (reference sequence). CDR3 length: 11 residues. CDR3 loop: CSARGNDGYTF. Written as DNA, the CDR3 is TGCAGTGCTAGAGGTAACGATGGCTACACCTTC.

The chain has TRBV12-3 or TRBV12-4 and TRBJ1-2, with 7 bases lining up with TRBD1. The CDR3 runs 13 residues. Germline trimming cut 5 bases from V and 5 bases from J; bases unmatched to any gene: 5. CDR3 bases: TGTGCCAGCAGTCCTCAGGGGGGGTATGGCTACACCTTC. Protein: CASSPQGGYGYTF.

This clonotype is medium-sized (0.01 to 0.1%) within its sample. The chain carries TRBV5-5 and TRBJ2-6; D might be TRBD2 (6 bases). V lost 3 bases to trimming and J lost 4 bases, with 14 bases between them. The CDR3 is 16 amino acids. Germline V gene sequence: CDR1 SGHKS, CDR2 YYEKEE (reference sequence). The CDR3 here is CASSSGLFLGANVLTF. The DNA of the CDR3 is TGTGCCAGCAGCTCGGGACTGTTTTTAGGGGCCAACGTCCTGACTTTC. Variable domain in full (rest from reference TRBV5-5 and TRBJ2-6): DAGVTQSPTHLIKTRGQQVTLRCSPISGHKSVSWYQQVLGQGPQFIFQYYEKEERGRGNFPDRFSARQFPNYSSELNVNALLLGDSALYLCASSSGLFLGANVLTFGAGSRLTVL.

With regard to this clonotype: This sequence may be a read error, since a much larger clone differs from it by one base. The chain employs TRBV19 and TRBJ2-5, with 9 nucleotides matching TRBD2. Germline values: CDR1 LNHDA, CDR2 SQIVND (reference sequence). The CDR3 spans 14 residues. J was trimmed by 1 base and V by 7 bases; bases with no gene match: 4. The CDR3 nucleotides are TGTGCCAGTAAGGTTAGCGGGGGCCAAGAGACCCAGTACTTC. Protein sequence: CASKVSGGQETQYF.

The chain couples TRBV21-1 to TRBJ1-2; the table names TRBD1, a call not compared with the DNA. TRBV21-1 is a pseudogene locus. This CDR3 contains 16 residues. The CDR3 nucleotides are TGTGCCAGCAGCAAAAGTGGAACAGGGGTTCGATATGGCTACACCTTC. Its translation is CASSKSGTGVRYGYTF.